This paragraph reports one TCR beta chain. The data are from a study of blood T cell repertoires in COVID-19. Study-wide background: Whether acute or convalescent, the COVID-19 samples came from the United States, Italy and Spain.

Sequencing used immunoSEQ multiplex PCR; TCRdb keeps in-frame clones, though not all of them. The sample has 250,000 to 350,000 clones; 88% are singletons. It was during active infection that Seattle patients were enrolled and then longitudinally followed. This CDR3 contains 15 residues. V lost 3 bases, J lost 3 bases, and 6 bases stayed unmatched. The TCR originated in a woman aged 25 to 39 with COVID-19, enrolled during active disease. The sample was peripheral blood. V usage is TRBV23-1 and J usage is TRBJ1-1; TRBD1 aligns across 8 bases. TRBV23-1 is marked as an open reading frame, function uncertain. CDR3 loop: CASSHSRDRHTEAFF. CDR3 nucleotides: TGCGCCAGCAGTCACTCCCGGGACAGGCACACTGAAGCTTTCTTT.